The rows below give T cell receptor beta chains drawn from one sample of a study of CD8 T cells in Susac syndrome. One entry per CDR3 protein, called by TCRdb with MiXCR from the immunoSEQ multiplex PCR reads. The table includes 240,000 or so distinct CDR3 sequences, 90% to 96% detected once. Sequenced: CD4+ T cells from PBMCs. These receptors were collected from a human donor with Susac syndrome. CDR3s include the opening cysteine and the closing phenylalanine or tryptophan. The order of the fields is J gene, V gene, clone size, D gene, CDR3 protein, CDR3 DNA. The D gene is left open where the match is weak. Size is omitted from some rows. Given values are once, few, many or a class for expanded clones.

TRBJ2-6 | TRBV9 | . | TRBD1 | CASSVVGTAASGANVLTF | TGTGCCAGCAGCGTAGTGGGGACAGCAGCTTCTGGGGCCAACGTCCTGACTTTC
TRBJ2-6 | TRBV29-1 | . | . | CSVRGGGANVLTF | TGCAGCGTTCGCGGAGGTGGGGCCAACGTCCTGACTTTC
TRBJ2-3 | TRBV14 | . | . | CASSPGRSTDTQYF | TGTGCCAGCAGCCCCGGTAGGAGCACAGATACGCAGTATTTT
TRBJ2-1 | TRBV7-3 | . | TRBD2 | CASSFGLAGWSQFF | TGTGCCAGCAGCTTCGGACTAGCGGGATGGTCGCAGTTCTTC
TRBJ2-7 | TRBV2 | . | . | CASSLDIRYEQYF | TGTGCCAGCAGTTTGGACATCCGCTACGAGCAGTACTTC
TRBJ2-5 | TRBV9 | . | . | CASSVSGETQYF | TGTGCCAGCAGCGTGTCAGGAGAGACCCAGTACTTC
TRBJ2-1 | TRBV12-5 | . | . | CASGLASIHEQFF | TGTGCTAGTGGTTTGGCCTCTATCCATGAGCAGTTCTTC
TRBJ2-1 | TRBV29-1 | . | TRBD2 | CSTRPREDFYNEQFF | TGCAGCACTCGACCACGGGAGGACTTCTACAATGAGCAGTTCTTC
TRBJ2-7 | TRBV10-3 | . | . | CAIRRGQNYEQYF | TGTGCCATCAGGCGGGGACAGAACTACGAGCAGTACTTC
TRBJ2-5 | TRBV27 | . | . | CASSPIGPKQETQYF | TGTGCCAGCAGTCCCATAGGGCCGAAGCAAGAGACCCAGTACTTC
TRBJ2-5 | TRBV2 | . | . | CASSGPPAETQYF | TGTGCCAGCAGTGGCCCGCCGGCGGAGACCCAGTACTTC
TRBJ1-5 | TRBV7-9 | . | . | CASSVGDARNQPQHF | TGTGCCAGCAGCGTTGGGGATGCACGAAATCAGCCCCAGCATTTT
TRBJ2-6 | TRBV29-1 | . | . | CSVRTAGANVLTF | TGCAGCGTCCGGACAGCTGGGGCCAACGTCCTGACTTTC
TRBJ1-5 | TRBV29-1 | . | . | CSAGQPDQPQHF | TGCAGCGCAGGACAGCCCGATCAGCCCCAGCATTTT
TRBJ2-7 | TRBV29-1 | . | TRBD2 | CSVGESSGRYEQYF | TGCAGCGTTGGGGAATCTAGCGGGAGGTACGAGCAGTACTTC
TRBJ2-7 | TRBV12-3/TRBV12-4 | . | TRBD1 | CASSLSGGTGSYEQYF | TGTGCCAGCAGTTTAAGCGGCGGGACAGGGTCTTACGAGCAGTACTTC
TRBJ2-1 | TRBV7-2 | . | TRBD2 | CASSLASTSGVNEQFF | TGTGCCAGCAGCTTAGCGTCGACTAGCGGAGTCAATGAGCAGTTCTTC
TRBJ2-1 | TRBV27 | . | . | CASSPPQSLNEQFF | TGTGCCAGCAGTCCCCCCCAGAGCTTAAATGAGCAGTTCTTC
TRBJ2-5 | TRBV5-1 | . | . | CASSLGAPGAQETQYF | TGCGCCAGCAGCTTGGGGGCCCCAGGGGCCCAAGAGACCCAGTACTTC
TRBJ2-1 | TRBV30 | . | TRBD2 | CAWKRESLSYNEQFF | TGTGCCTGGAAGCGGGAGTCTCTCTCCTACAATGAGCAGTTCTTC
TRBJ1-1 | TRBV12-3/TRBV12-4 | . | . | CASSSYRNTEAFF | TGTGCCAGCAGTTCGTACAGAAACACTGAAGCTTTCTTT
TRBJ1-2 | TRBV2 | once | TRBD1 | CASRDRGHGYTF | TGTGCCAGCAGGGACAGGGGCCATGGCTACACCTTC
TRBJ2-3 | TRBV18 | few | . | CASSRVDTQYF | TGTGCCAGCTCACGGGTAGATACGCAGTATTTT
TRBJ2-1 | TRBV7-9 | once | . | CASSPTIEQFF | TGTGCCAGCAGCCCGACAATCGAGCAGTTCTTC
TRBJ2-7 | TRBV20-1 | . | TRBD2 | CSAYRTSGSYEQYF | TGCAGTGCTTACAGGACTAGCGGGAGCTACGAGCAGTACTTC
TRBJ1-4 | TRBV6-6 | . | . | CASSYANEKLFF | TGTGCCAGCAGTTACGCCAATGAAAAACTGTTTTTT
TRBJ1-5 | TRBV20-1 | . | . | CSARDPNIPLNQPQHF | TGCAGTGCTAGAGATCCCAACATCCCACTAAATCAGCCCCAGCATTTT
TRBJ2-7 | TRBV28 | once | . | CASRGRREGYEQYF | TGTGCCAGCAGGGGGCGGCGGGAAGGTTACGAGCAGTACTTC
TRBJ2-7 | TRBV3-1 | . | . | CASSQAGGTREQYF | TGTGCCAGCAGCCAGGCAGGGGGGACTCGCGAGCAGTACTTC
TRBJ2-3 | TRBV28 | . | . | CASDEAGLATTDTQYF | TGTGCCAGCGACGAAGCCGGACTCGCAACCACAGATACGCAGTATTTT
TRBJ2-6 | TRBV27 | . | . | CASSSLTANVLTF | TGTGCCAGCAGTTCACTGACGGCCAACGTCCTGACTTTC
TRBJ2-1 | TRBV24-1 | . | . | CATGRGSRRKQFF | TGTGCCACAGGGCGGGGAAGTCGGAGAAAGCAGTTCTTC
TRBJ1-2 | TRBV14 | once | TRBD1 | CASSRLTGGGYGYTF | TGTGCCAGCAGCCGACTGACAGGGGGAGGCTATGGCTACACCTTC
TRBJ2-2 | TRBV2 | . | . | CASTPGGSAGELFF | TGTGCCAGCACCCCAGGTGGGAGCGCCGGGGAGCTGTTTTTT
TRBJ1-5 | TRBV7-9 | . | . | CASSFGEKGNQPQHF | TGTGCCAGCAGCTTTGGGGAGAAGGGCAATCAGCCCCAGCATTTT
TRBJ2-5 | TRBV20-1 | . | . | CSAREGRQETQYF | TGCAGTGCTAGAGAAGGGAGACAAGAGACCCAGTACTTC
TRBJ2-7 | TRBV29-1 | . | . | CSVQPAGPGYLSEQYF | TGCAGCGTCCAACCGGCCGGGCCAGGGTATTTATCCGAGCAGTACTTC
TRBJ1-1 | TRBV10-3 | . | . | CAISGRSAGEAFF | TGTGCCATCAGTGGGCGATCTGCAGGAGAAGCTTTCTTT
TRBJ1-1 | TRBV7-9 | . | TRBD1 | CASGRTGGANTEAFF | TGTGCCAGCGGAAGAACAGGGGGCGCGAACACTGAAGCTTTCTTT
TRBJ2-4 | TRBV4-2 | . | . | CASSQDNRAKNIQYF | TGTGCCAGCAGCCAAGATAACAGGGCCAAAAACATTCAGTACTTC
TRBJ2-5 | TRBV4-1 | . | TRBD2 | CASRSGTSGAPSQETQYF | TGCGCCAGCAGGTCCGGGACTAGCGGAGCCCCCTCTCAAGAGACCCAGTACTTC
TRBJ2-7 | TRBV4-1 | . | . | CASSLQNGALHYEQYF | TGCGCCAGCAGCCTCCAAAATGGGGCTCTCCACTACGAGCAGTACTTC
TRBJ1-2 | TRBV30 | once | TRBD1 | CAVLTGQDGYTF | TGTGCCGTACTGACAGGGCAAGATGGCTACACCTTC
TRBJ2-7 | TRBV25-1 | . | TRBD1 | CASSEEFPGTVAFTEQYF | TGTGCCAGCAGTGAGGAGTTTCCCGGGACAGTGGCTTTTACGGAGCAGTACTTC
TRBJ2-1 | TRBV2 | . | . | CASSPQRAQFF | TGTGCCAGCAGCCCCCAAAGGGCTCAGTTCTTC
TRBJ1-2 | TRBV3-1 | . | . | CASSQAGGANYGYTF | TGTGCCAGCAGCCAGGCGGGAGGAGCTAACTATGGCTACACCTTC
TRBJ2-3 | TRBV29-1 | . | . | CSVAQGGDTQYF | TGCAGCGTTGCCCAGGGGGGAGATACGCAGTATTTT
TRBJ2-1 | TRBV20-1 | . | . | CSAQGAVTYNEQFF | TGCAGTGCCCAAGGAGCGGTTACCTACAATGAGCAGTTCTTC
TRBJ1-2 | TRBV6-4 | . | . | CASSSVGGYGYTF | TGTGCCAGCAGTTCGGTCGGGGGCTATGGCTACACCTTC
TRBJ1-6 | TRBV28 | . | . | CASSLPEADWALHF | TGTGCCAGCAGTTTACCTGAGGCGGACTGGGCCCTCCACTTT
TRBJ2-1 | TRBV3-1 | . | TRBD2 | CASSQDRASGNYNEQFF | TGTGCCAGCAGCCAAGATCGCGCTAGCGGGAACTACAATGAGCAGTTCTTC
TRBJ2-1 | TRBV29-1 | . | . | CSVSVNNNEQFF | TGCAGCGTCTCGGTGAACAACAATGAGCAGTTCTTC
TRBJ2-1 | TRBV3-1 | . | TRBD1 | CASTLGQGTGNEQFF | TGTGCCAGCACCCTGGGACAGGGAACGGGCAATGAGCAGTTCTTC